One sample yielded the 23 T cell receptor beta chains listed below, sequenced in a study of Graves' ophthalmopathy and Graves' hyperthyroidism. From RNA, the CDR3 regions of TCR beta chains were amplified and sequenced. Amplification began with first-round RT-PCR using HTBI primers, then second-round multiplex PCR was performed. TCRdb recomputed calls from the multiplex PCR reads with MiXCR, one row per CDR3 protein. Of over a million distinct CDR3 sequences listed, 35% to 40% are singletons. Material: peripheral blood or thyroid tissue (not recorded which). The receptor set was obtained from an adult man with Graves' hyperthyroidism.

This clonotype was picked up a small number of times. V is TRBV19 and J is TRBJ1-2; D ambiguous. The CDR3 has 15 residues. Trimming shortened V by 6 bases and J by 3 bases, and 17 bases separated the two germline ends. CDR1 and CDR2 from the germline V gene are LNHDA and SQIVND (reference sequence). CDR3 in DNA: TGTGCCAGTAGCCCAAGTGAGGGAGGGTACTATGGCTACACCTTC. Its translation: CASSPSEGGYYGYTF. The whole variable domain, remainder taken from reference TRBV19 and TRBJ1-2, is DGGITQSPKYLFRKEGQNVTLSCEQNLNHDAMYWYRQDPGQGLRLIYYSQIVNDFQKGDIAEGYSVSREKKESFPLTVTSAQKNPTAFYLCASSPSEGGYYGYTFGSGTRLTVV.

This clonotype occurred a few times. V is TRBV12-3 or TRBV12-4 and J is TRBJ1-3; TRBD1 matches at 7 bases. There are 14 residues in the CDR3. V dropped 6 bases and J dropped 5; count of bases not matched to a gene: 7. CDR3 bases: TGTGCCAGCAGCGAAACAGGGGATAGAAACACCATATATTTT. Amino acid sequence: CASSETGDRNTIYF.

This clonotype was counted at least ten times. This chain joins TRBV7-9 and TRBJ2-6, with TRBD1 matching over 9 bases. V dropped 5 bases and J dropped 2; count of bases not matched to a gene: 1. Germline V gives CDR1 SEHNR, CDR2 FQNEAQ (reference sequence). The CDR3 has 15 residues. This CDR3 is CASSRTGAGANVLTF. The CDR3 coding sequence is TGTGCCAGCAGCCGGACAGGGGCTGGGGCCAACGTCCTGACTTTC.

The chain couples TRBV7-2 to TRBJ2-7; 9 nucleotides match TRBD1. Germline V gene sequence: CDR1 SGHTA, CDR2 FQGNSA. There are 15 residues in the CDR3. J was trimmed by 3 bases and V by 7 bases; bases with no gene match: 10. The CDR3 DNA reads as TGTGCCAGCACCGTACAGGTGACAGGGGGCTACGAGCAGTACTTC. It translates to CASTVQVTGGYEQYF.

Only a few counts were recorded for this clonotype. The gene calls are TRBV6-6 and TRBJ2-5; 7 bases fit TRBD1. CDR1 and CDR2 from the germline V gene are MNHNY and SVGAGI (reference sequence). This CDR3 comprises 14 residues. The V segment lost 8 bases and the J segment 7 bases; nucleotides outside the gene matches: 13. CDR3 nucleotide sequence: TGTGCCAGCGCTACCAACAGGGGCGTGGGGACCCAGTACTTC. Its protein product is CASATNRGVGTQYF.

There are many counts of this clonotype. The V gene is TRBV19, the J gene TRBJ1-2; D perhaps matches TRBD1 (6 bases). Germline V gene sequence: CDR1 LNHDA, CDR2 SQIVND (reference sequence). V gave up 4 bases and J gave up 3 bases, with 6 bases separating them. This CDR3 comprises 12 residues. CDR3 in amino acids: CASSKGDYGYTF. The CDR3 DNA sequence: TGTGCCAGTAGTAAGGGGGACTATGGCTACACCTTC. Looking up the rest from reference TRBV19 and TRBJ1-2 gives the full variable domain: DGGITQSPKYLFRKEGQNVTLSCEQNLNHDAMYWYRQDPGQGLRLIYYSQIVNDFQKGDIAEGYSVSREKKESFPLTVTSAQKNPTAFYLCASSKGDYGYTFGSGTRLTVV.

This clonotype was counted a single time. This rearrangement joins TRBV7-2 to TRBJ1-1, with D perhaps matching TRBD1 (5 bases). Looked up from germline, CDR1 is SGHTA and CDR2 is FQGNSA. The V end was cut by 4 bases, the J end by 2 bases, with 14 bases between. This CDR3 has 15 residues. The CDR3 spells CASSCPGRGNTEAFF. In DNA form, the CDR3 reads TGTGCCAGCAGCTGCCCGGGAAGGGGAAACACTGAAGCTTTCTTT. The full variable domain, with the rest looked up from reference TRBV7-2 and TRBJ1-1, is GAGVSQSPSNKVTEKGKDVELRCDPISGHTALYWYRQSLGQGLEFLIYFQGNSAPDKSGLPSDRFSAERTGGSVSTLTIQRTQQEDSAVYLCASSCPGRGNTEAFFGQGTRLTVV.

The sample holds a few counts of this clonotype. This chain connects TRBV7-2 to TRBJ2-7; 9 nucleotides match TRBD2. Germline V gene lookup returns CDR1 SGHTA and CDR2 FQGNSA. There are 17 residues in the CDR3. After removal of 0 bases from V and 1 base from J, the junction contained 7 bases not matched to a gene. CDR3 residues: CASSLAGRGGRSYEQYF. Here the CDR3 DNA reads TGTGCCAGCAGCTTAGCAGGGCGGGGGGGAAGGTCCTACGAGCAGTACTTC. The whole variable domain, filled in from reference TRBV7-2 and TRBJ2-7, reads GAGVSQSPSNKVTEKGKDVELRCDPISGHTALYWYRQSLGQGLEFLIYFQGNSAPDKSGLPSDRFSAERTGGSVSTLTIQRTQQEDSAVYLCASSLAGRGGRSYEQYFGPGTRLTVT.

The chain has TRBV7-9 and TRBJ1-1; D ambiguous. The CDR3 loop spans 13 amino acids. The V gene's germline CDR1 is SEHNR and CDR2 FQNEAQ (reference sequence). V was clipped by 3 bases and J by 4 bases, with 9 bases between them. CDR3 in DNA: TGTGCCAGCAGCTTTGGATTCGGCACTGAAGCTTTCTTT. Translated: CASSFGFGTEAFF.

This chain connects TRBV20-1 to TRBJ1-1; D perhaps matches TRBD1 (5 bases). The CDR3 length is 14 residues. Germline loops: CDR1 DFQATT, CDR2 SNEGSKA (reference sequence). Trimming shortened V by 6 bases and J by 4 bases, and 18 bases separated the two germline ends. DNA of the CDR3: TGCAGTGCCTCCACAGGTGACCTTTTCACTGAAGCTTTCTTT. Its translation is CSASTGDLFTEAFF.

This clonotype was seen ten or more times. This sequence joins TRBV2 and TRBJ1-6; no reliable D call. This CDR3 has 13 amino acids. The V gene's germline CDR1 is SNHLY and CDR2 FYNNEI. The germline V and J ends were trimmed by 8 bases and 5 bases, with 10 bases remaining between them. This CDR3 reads CASAGQNNSPLHF. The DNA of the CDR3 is TGTGCCAGCGCTGGCCAGAATAATTCACCCCTCCACTTT.

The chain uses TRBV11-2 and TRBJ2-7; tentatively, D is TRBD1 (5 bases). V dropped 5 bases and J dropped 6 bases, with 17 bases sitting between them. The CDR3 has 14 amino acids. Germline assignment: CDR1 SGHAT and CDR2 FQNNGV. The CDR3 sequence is CASSDPGSGSEQYF. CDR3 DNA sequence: TGTGCCAGCAGCGACCCAGGGTCAGGTTCCGAGCAGTACTTC.

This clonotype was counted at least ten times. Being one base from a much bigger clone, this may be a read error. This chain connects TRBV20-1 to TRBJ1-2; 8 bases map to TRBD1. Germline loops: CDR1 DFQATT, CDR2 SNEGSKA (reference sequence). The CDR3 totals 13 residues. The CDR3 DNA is TGCAGTGCTAGAGGGACAGGGAACTATAGCTACACCTTC. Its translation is CSARGTGNYSYTF.

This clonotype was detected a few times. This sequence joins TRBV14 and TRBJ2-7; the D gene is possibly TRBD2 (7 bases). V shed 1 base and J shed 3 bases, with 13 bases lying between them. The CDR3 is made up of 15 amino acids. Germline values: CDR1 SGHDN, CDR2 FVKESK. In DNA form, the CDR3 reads TGTGCCAGCAGCCAAGGGGAGGGGGGAGACTACGAGCAGTACTTC. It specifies CASSQGEGGDYEQYF.

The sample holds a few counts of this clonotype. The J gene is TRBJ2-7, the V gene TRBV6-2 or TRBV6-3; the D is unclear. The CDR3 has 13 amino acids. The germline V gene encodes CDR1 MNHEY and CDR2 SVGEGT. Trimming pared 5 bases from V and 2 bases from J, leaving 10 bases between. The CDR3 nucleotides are TGTGCCAGCAGTGCGGACGGCGCCTACGAGCAGTACTTC. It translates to CASSADGAYEQYF.

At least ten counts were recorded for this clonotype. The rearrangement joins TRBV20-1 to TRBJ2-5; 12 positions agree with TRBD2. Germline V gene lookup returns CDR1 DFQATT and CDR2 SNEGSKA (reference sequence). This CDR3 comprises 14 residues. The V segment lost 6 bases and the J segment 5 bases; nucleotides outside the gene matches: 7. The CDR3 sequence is CSARRLAGVETQYF. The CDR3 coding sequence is TGCAGTGCAAGAAGACTAGCGGGGGTGGAGACCCAGTACTTC.

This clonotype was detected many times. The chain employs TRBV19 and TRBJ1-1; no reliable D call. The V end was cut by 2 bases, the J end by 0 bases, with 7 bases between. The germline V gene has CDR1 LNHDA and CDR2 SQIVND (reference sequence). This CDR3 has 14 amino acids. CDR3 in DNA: TGTGCCAGTAGTATACAGGTTTTGAACACTGAAGCTTTCTTT. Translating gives CASSIQVLNTEAFF.

In DNA, the CDR3 is TGCAGTGCTACCCTACAGGGGGGGCAAGAGACCCAGTACTTC. It encodes CSATLQGGQETQYF. This chain links TRBV20-1 with TRBJ2-5, with a possible D match to TRBD1 (8 bases). V was pared by 4 bases and J by 2 bases, with 14 bases between. The CDR3 is 14 amino acids. From germline, CDR1 is DFQATT and CDR2 SNEGSKA (reference sequence).

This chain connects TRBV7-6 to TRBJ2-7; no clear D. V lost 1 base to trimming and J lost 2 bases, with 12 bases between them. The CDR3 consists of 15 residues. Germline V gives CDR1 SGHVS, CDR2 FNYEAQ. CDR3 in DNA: TGTGCCAGCAGCTTAGTTATGTCCAAGGCCTACGAGCAGTACTTC. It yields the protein CASSLVMSKAYEQYF.

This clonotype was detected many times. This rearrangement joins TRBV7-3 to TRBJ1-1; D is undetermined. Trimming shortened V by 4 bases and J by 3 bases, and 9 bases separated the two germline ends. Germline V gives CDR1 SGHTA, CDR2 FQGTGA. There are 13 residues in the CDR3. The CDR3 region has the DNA TGTGCCAGCAGCTCCCAAATGGACACTGAAGCTTTCTTT. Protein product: CASSSQMDTEAFF.

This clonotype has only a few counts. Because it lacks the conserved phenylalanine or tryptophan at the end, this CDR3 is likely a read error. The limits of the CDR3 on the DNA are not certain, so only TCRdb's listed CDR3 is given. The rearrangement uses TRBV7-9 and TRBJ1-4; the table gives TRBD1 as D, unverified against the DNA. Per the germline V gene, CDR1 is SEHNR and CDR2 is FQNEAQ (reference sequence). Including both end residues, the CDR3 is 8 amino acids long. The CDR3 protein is CASSPGQG.

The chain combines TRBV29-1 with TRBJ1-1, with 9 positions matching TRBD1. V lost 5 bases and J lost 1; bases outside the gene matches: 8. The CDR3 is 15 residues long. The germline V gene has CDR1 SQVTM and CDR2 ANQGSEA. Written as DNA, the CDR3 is TGCAGCGTTTCTAAGCGGGGACAGGGGAACACTGAAGCTTTCTTT. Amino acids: CSVSKRGQGNTEAFF.

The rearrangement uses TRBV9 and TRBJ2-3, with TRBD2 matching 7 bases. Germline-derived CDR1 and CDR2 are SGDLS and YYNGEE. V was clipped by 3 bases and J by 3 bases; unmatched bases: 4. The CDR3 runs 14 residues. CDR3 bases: TGTGCCAGCAGCGCCGGACTAGGTACAGATACGCAGTATTTT. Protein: CASSAGLGTDTQYF.